The present entry profiles one TCR beta chain with its context. The antigen remains undetermined. Blood RNA originated from unsorted whole blood, with germline DNA additionally extracted. The length of the CDR3 is 16 residues. J lost 4 bases, V lost 4 bases, and 9 bases had no gene match. The germline V gene has CDR1 SGHTA and CDR2 FQGTGA. The data belong to a study of tumor-infiltrating lymphocytes in primary liver carcinoma. Turning to the study itself: Subjects presented with primary liver carcinoma managed by surgical resection. These were node-negative, non-metastatic T1-T3 tumors of roughly 4.2 to 11 cm.

TCR beta cDNA was reverse-transcribed from about 500 ng of total RNA. The reaction used a constant-region primer and ProtoScript II reverse transcriptase. Nested multiplex PCR, run for three rounds with slightly modified ARM-PCR, yielded TCR beta libraries. PCR rounds one and two used TRBV1-TRBV30 forward primers with a C-beta reverse primer for about 9 cycles each. One entry per CDR3 protein results from TCRdb running MiXCR on the multiplex PCR reads. The sample shows about 300,000 distinct CDR3 sequences, roughly 60% of them seen only once. Findings of the study overall: It was tumor-adjacent and tumor-blood pairs that overlapped less than tumor region pairs did.

Sequenced input: peripheral blood. The receptor's source is a man in his forties with primary liver carcinoma and hepatitis B virus infection. V is TRBV7-3 and J is TRBJ2-1; 8 bases fit TRBD2. The CDR3 region is CASSSFGASGYNEQFF. The CDR3 bases are TGTGCCAGCAGCTCATTCGGGGCTAGCGGGTACAATGAGCAGTTCTTC.